These 32 T cell receptor beta chains came from one sample sequenced in a study of cytomegalovirus exposure and HLA in healthy donors. Vbeta (60) and Jbeta (13) primers were used in the PCR. Repertoires were generated with immunoSEQ multiplex PCR, while TCRdb's copy carries only in-frame clones and drops some. In all, the sample yields over 75,000 clones. The sample consisted of PBMCs. The receptors derive from a man over 45 in good health and CMV-seronegative.

DNA for the CDR3: TGTGCCAGCACCCGACAGGGCCAGGGAGCCTATGGCTACACCTTC. Amino acid sequence: CASTRQGQGAYGYTF. The chain joins TRBV6-1 to TRBJ1-2; TRBD1 agrees at 7 bases. Germline CDR1 is MNHNS and CDR2 is SASEGT. The CDR3 sequence is 15 residues long. The V gene end was trimmed by 7 bases and the J gene end by 4 bases; junction bases not matched to a gene: 12.

Concerning this clone: The junction and the germline gene differ at one end; a read error may be behind it. V gene TRBV7-7 combines with J gene TRBJ1-1; possible D gene TRBD1, 5 bases. CDR3 size: 11 residues. The V gene's germline CDR1 is SSHAT and CDR2 FNYEAQ (reference sequence). The CDR3 spells CASSERGSGFF. Written as DNA, the CDR3 is TGTGCTAGCAGCGAAAGGGGATCGGGTTTCTTT.

The rearrangement links TRBV7-9 to TRBJ1-1; 9 nucleotides agree with TRBD1. V lost 3 bases to trimming and J lost 0 bases; unmatched junction nucleotides: 2. The CDR3 covers 15 residues. Looked up from germline, CDR1 is SEHNR and CDR2 is FQNEAQ (reference sequence). The CDR3 DNA sequence: TGTGCCAGCAGCTTTCGACAGGGGGTGAACACTGAAGCTTTCTTT. This gives the protein CASSFRQGVNTEAFF. Based on the CDR3 plus reference TRBV7-9 and TRBJ1-1, the full variable domain is DTGVSQNPRHKITKRGQNVTFRCDPISEHNRLYWYRQTLGQGPEFLTYFQNEAQLEKSRLLSDRFSAERPKGSFSTLEIQRTEQGDSAMYLCASSFRQGVNTEAFFGQGTRLTVV.

The V gene is TRBV5-1, the J gene TRBJ1-1; 7 positions match TRBD1. This CDR3 region has 14 residues. CDR1 SGHRS and CDR2 YFSETQ come from the germline V gene. With V trimmed by 3 bases and J by 7 bases, 9 bases remained unmatched. The CDR3 loop reads CASSWQQGSGEAFF. DNA of the CDR3: TGCGCCAGCAGCTGGCAACAGGGGTCGGGTGAAGCTTTCTTT.

This chain uses TRBV9 with TRBJ2-1; D is unresolved. Trimming took off 0 bases at V and 3 bases at J, with 4 bases between the two ends. The CDR3 is 13 residues long. Germline CDR1 and CDR2: SGDLS and YYNGEE. CDR3 bases: TGTGCCAGCAGCGTAGTTAGCTACAATGAGCAGTTCTTC. It codes for CASSVVSYNEQFF.

V and J are TRBV27 and TRBJ2-7, with 7 bases identical to TRBD2. The J segment lost 2 bases and the V segment lost 9 bases, leaving 10 bases of the junction unmatched. Germline-derived CDR1 and CDR2 are MNHEY and SMNVEV (reference sequence). The CDR3 is 14 amino acids. The CDR3 sequence is CASMRAGEAYEQYF. CDR3 sequence (DNA): TGTGCCAGTATGCGGGCGGGGGAGGCCTACGAGCAGTACTTC.

The V and J genes are TRBV7-3 and TRBJ1-2; 10 nucleotides line up with TRBD1. Germline assignment: CDR1 SGHTA and CDR2 FQGTGA. V lost 4 bases to trimming and J lost 7 bases; unmatched junction nucleotides: 3. The CDR3 extends over 13 amino acids. The CDR3 reads CASSSGTGVGYTF. The CDR3 bases are TGTGCCAGCAGCTCCGGGACAGGGGTTGGCTACACCTTC.

V usage is TRBV28 and J usage is TRBJ1-6; D uncertain. This CDR3 region has 15 residues. With 3 bases removed from V and 6 bases from J, the gap between germline ends came to 12 bases. In germline, CDR1 is MDHEN, CDR2 SYDVKM. The CDR3 sequence is CASSFASRFNSPLHF. In DNA form, the CDR3 reads TGTGCCAGCAGTTTCGCTTCCCGGTTTAATTCACCCCTCCACTTT.

The chain carries TRBV7-9 and TRBJ2-1; D might be TRBD1 (6 bases). Germline CDR1 and CDR2: SEHNR and FQNEAQ (reference sequence). The CDR3 extends over 14 amino acids. Trimming shortened V by 6 bases and J by 1 base, and 10 bases separated the two germline ends. The CDR3 coding sequence is TGTGCCAGCAGGGACACAGGGTCCTACAATGAGCAGTTCTTC. Its translation is CASRDTGSYNEQFF.

The chain is built from TRBV4-1 and TRBJ2-7; 7 bases fit TRBD2. CDR1 and CDR2 from the germline V gene are MGHRA and YSYEKL. V lost 1 base, J lost 2 bases, and 11 bases stayed unmatched. The CDR3 spans 17 residues. The CDR3 loop reads CASSQVIIAGTPYEQYF. In DNA, the CDR3 is TGCGCCAGCAGCCAAGTTATTATAGCGGGTACTCCCTACGAGCAGTACTTC.

The rearrangement uses TRBV14 and TRBJ1-1; D may be TRBD1 (6 bases). Germline V lookup: CDR1 SGHDN, CDR2 FVKESK. The CDR3 totals 12 residues. V was trimmed by 6 bases and J by 8 bases, leaving 13 bases between them. The CDR3 reads CASSEGESEAFF. CDR3 in DNA: TGTGCCAGCAGTGAGGGGGAATCCGAAGCTTTCTTT.

The chain recombines TRBV29-1 with TRBJ2-2, with 8 positions matching TRBD2. V gave up 0 bases and J gave up 5 bases; unmatched junction bases: 5. The CDR3 length is 15 residues. In germline, CDR1 is SQVTM, CDR2 ANQGSEA. In DNA, the CDR3 is TGCAGCGTTGAAGATTTGACTAGCGATACCGGGGAGCTGTTTTTT. Translating it yields CSVEDLTSDTGELFF.

The rearrangement joins TRBV19 to TRBJ1-1; D is undetermined. Between the trimmed V and J ends, which lost 5 bases and 1 base, there was a span of 14 bases. The CDR3 consists of 15 residues. Germline assignment: CDR1 LNHDA and CDR2 SQIVND (reference sequence). The CDR3 protein is CASSSARHRNTEAFF. CDR3 DNA: TGTGCCAGTAGTTCTGCTCGACATCGGAACACTGAAGCTTTCTTT.

The chain combines TRBV2 with TRBJ2-3; TRBD2 matches 14 bases. Germline lookup yields CDR1 SNHLY and CDR2 FYNNEI. The V and J ends lost 8 bases and 1 base, in that order; junction bases with no gene match: 5. CDR3 size: 16 residues. This CDR3 is CASARGLAGGTDTQYF. In nucleotides, the CDR3 is TGTGCCAGCGCGCGGGGACTAGCGGGGGGCACAGATACGCAGTATTTT.

The CDR3 DNA sequence: TGTGCCAGCCGCCCTAGCGGAGGAGAGAAGACCCAGTACTTC. Its translation: CASRPSGGEKTQYF. This rearrangement joins TRBV6-6 to TRBJ2-5; 7 nucleotides agree with TRBD2. CDR1 and CDR2 from the germline V gene are MNHNY and SVGAGI (reference sequence). V lost 8 bases, J lost 6 bases, and 12 bases stayed unmatched. There are 14 residues in the CDR3.

The chain links TRBV10-3 to TRBJ2-7; 8 nucleotides match TRBD1. V lost 5 bases and J lost 0; bases outside the gene matches: 3. Per germline, CDR1 ENHRY and CDR2 SYGVKD. This CDR3 is built from 14 residues. The CDR3 coding sequence is TGTGCCATCAGTACAGGGGGAAGCTCCTACGAGCAGTACTTC. Its protein product is CAISTGGSSYEQYF.

To note about this clone: Other DNA sequences within the sample encode an identical CDR3. The J gene is TRBJ1-1, the V gene TRBV6-1; maybe TRBD1 (6 bases). The germline V gene has CDR1 MNHNS and CDR2 SASEGT. The CDR3 is made up of 15 amino acids. Trimming shortened V by 4 bases and J by 3 bases, and 15 bases separated the two germline ends. Here the CDR3 reads CASSVVAGGDTEAFF. CDR3 DNA sequence: TGTGCCAGCAGTGTTGTAGCGGGGGGCGACACTGAAGCTTTCTTT.

V and J are TRBV4-1 and TRBJ1-1; 7 positions match TRBD1. This CDR3 contains 14 residues. V trimming: 2 bases; J trimming: 5 bases; junction bases outside the gene matches: 5. Germline V gene lookup returns CDR1 MGHRA and CDR2 YSYEKL. CDR3 DNA: TGCGCCAGCAGCCAATATACAGGGGATACTGAAGCTTTCTTT. This translates into CASSQYTGDTEAFF.

This chain connects TRBV10-3 to TRBJ2-2; TRBD1 aligns across 10 bases. The germline gives CDR1 ENHRY, CDR2 SYGVKD. V was pared by 2 bases and J by 4 bases, with 4 bases of the junction left unmatched. The CDR3 has 16 residues. The CDR3 sequence is CAISEPGTGVTGELFF. In DNA, the CDR3 is TGTGCCATCAGTGAGCCCGGGACAGGGGTCACCGGGGAGCTGTTTTTT.

V is TRBV5-6 and J is TRBJ1-3; the D gene is possibly TRBD1 (5 bases). The length of the CDR3 is 15 residues. The germline gives CDR1 SGHDT, CDR2 YYEEEE. The V end was cut by 2 bases, the J end by 1 base, with 10 bases between. For the CDR3, the DNA is TGTGCCAGCAGCTTAGGACGGGGGTCTGGAAACACCATATATTTT. It codes for CASSLGRGSGNTIYF.

The chain has TRBV9 and TRBJ2-7, with TRBD2 matching over 14 bases. V lost 2 bases and J lost 3; bases outside the gene matches: 4. The germline gives CDR1 SGDLS, CDR2 YYNGEE. The CDR3 consists of 16 residues. The CDR3 DNA reads TGTGCCAGCAGCGTTACTGGACTAGCGGGGGGCTACGAGCAGTACTTC. Translated: CASSVTGLAGGYEQYF.

V usage is TRBV30 and J usage is TRBJ1-6, with TRBD1 matching over 8 bases. With V trimmed by 3 bases and J by 12 bases, 10 bases remained unmatched. The CDR3 is 14 residues long. Germline V gene data show CDR1 as GTSNPN and CDR2 as SVGIG (reference sequence). CDR3 amino acids: CAWRGQDRARPLHF. The CDR3 DNA reads TGTGCCTGGAGGGGGCAGGACAGGGCTCGACCCCTCCACTTT.

J is TRBJ2-5 and V is TRBV19; possibly TRBD1 for D (6 bases). CDR1 is LNHDA, CDR2 SQIVND, per germline (reference sequence). The CDR3 is 14 residues long. The V and J ends lost 8 bases and 4 bases respectively, with 17 bases between them. CDR3: CASRQGTTIETQYF. The CDR3 nucleotides are TGTGCCAGTCGGCAGGGGACAACGATAGAGACCCAGTACTTC.

This chain uses TRBV9 with TRBJ2-3; unclear D gene. V was pared by 3 bases and J by 4 bases, with 15 bases between. The CDR3 has 15 amino acids. The germline V gene has CDR1 SGDLS and CDR2 YYNGEE. This chain's CDR3 is CASSAWAQNADTQYF. The CDR3 coding sequence is TGTGCCAGCAGCGCGTGGGCACAGAACGCAGATACGCAGTATTTT.

CDR3 nucleotides: TGTGCCAGCAGCTTCGACTCCCTCTCCACAGATACGCAGTATTTT. Protein product: CASSFDSLSTDTQYF. The V gene is TRBV7-6, the J gene TRBJ2-3; D gene uncertain. Germline V gene data show CDR1 as SGHVS and CDR2 as FNYEAQ. This CDR3 spans 15 amino acids. Trimming removed 3 bases from V and 2 bases from J, with 12 bases in between.

The V gene is TRBV7-3, the J gene TRBJ2-3, with 9 bases aligning to TRBD1. The CDR3 has 14 amino acids. Germline assignment: CDR1 SGHTA and CDR2 FQGTGA. The junction had 2 bases not matched to a gene; V was cut back by 7 bases and J by 0 bases. CDR3 nucleotides: TGTGCCAGCAAACAGGGGGCTAGCACAGATACGCAGTATTTT. It specifies CASKQGASTDTQYF. Full variable domain (missing parts from reference TRBV7-3 and TRBJ2-3): GAGVSQTPSNKVTEKGKYVELRCDPISGHTALYWYRQSLGQGPEFLIYFQGTGAADDSGLPNDRFFAVRPEGSVSTLKIQRTERGDSAVYLCASKQGASTDTQYFGPGTRLTVL.

This rearrangement joins TRBV25-1 to TRBJ1-1, with 8 bases aligning to TRBD1. The CDR3 extends over 14 amino acids. Germline V CDR1 and CDR2: MGHDK, SYGVNS. V gave up 1 base and J gave up 5 bases; unmatched junction bases: 3. The CDR3 DNA reads as TGTGCCAGCAGTGAATCCGACAGGGGAACTGAAGCTTTCTTT. Translating it yields CASSESDRGTEAFF.

The chain employs TRBV6-5 and TRBJ1-1, with D possibly matching TRBD1 (5 bases). There are 13 residues in the CDR3. V was cut by 2 bases and J by 9 bases, with 13 bases left in between. Germline V gene data show CDR1 as MNHEY and CDR2 as SVGAGI. For the CDR3, the DNA is TGTGCCAGCAGTTACCAGACAGACCGACAAGCTTTCTTT. It yields the protein CASSYQTDRQAFF.

The chain carries TRBV4-3 and TRBJ1-4, with TRBD1 matching over 7 bases. The germline V gene has CDR1 LGHNA and CDR2 YSLEER. The J segment lost 6 bases and the V segment lost 0 bases, leaving 10 bases of the junction unmatched. The CDR3 length is 17 residues. The CDR3 region is CASSQDQVGQGDEKLFF. The CDR3 DNA follows: TGCGCCAGCAGCCAAGATCAAGTGGGGCAGGGGGATGAAAAACTGTTTTTT.

The CDR3 nucleotides read TGTGCCAGCAGCATCGACAGGATCACTAATGAAAAACTGTTTTTT. Protein product: CASSIDRITNEKLFF. The chain recombines TRBV7-9 with TRBJ1-4; tentative D call: TRBD1 (6 bases). CDR1 SEHNR and CDR2 FQNEAQ come from the germline V gene (reference sequence). The CDR3 is 15 residues long. Trimming took 5 bases from V and 2 from J, leaving 12 bases between them.

This chain joins TRBV7-9 and TRBJ2-7; 8 bases fit TRBD1. Per the germline V gene, CDR1 is SEHNR and CDR2 is FQNEAQ (reference sequence). The length of the CDR3 is 14 residues. V was pared by 4 bases and J by 8 bases, with 10 bases of the junction left unmatched. The CDR3 DNA reads TGTGCCAGCAGCTCAACGGGACAGGTCCACAAGCAGTACTTC. Translating gives CASSSTGQVHKQYF. Looking up the rest from reference TRBV7-9 and TRBJ2-7 gives the full variable domain: DTGVSQNPRHKITKRGQNVTFRCDPISEHNRLYWYRQTLGQGPEFLTYFQNEAQLEKSRLLSDRFSAERPKGSFSTLEIQRTEQGDSAMYLCASSSTGQVHKQYFGPGTRLTVT.

This chain joins TRBV6-5 and TRBJ2-3; tentative D call: TRBD2 (5 bases). Trimming stripped 5 bases from V and 8 bases from J, with 17 bases between. The CDR3 runs 14 residues. Germline V gene sequence: CDR1 MNHEY, CDR2 SVGAGI. CDR3 coding DNA: TGTGCCAGCAGTAAACTAGAAGTTATGGGTACGCAGTATTTT. Its protein is CASSKLEVMGTQYF.